This T cell receptor beta chain came from a study of blood T cell repertoires in COVID-19. Exposed study participants had met a COVID-19 case within 2 weeks before entry. Germline V gene data show CDR1 as MNHNY and CDR2 as SVGAGI (reference sequence). The CDR3 consists of 13 residues. V dropped 6 bases and J dropped 3 bases, with 8 bases sitting between them. Measured with immunoSEQ multiplex PCR; TCRdb has only the in-frame clones, and not every one. The table records 200,000 or so clones, under 90% of them present only once. V and J are TRBV6-6 and TRBJ2-2; unclear D gene. This TCR was recovered from a woman in her fifties or sixties who had been exposed to COVID-19. Sequenced input: PBMCs or T cells enriched from blood (not recorded which). CDR3 sequence: CASSAADTGELFF. For the CDR3, the DNA is TGTGCCAGCAGCGCCGCAGACACCGGGGAGCTGTTTTTT.